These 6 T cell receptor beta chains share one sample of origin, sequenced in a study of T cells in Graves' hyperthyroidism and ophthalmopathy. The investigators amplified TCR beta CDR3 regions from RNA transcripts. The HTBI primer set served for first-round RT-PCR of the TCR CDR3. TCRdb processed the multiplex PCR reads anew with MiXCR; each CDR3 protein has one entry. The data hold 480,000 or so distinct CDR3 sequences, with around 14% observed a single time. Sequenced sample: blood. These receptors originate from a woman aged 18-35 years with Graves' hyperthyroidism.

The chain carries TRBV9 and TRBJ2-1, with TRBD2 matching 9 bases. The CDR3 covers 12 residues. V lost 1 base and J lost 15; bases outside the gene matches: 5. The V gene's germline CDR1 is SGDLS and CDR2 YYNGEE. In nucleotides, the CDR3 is TGTGCCAGCAGCGTATCGGGACTAGCATTGTTCTTC. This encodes CASSVSGLALFF.

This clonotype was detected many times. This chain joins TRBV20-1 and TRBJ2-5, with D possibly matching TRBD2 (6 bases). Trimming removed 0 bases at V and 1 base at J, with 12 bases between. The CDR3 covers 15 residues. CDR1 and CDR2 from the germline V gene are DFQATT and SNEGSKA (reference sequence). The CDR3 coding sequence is TGCAGTGCTAGAGATGGGGGGACGGTCCAAGAGACCCAGTACTTC. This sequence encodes CSARDGGTVQETQYF.

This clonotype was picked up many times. The CDR3 coding sequence is TGTGCCGGGGGGGAGTTTCCCCCGTCTGAAGCTTTCTTT. It encodes CAGGEFPPSEAFF. V and J are TRBV28 and TRBJ1-1, with D possibly being TRBD1 (5 bases). Germline V lookup: CDR1 MDHEN, CDR2 SYDVKM. With 11 bases removed from V and 6 bases from J, the gap between germline ends came to 19 bases. The CDR3 length is 13 residues.

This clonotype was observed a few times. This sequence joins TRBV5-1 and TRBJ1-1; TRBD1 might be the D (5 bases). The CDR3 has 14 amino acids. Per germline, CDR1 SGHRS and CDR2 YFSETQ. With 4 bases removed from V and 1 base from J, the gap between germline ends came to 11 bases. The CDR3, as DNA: TGCGCCAGCAGCGAAGGACAACCGAACACTGAAGCTTTCTTT. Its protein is CASSEGQPNTEAFF.

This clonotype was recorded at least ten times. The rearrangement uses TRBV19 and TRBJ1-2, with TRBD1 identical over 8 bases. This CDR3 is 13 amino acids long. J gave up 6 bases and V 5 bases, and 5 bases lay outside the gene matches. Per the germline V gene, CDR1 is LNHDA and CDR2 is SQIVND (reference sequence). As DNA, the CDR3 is TGTGCCAGTAGTGTCCAGGGGGCTAATGGCTACACCTTC. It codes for CASSVQGANGYTF.

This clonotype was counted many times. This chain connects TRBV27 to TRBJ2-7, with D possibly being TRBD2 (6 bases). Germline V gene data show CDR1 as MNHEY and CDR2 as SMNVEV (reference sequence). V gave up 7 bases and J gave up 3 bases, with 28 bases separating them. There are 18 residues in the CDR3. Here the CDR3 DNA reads TGTGCCAGCAATCTGCTGGGGAAGGGGACTCAGCGGTTCTACGAGCAGTACGTC. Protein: CASNLLGKGTQRFYEQYV.